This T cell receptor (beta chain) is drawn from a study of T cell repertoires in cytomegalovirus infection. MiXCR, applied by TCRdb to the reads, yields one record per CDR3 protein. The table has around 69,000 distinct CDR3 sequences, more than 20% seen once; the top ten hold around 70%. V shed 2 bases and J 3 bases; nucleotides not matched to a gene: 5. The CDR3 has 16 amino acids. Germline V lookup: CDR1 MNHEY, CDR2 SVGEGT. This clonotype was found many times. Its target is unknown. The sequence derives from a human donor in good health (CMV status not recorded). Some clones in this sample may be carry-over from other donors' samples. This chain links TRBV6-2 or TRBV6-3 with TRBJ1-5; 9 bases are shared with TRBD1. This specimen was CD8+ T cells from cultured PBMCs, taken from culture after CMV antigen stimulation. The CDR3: CASSYRTGEPNQPQHF. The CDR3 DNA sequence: TGTGCCAGCAGTTACAGGACAGGGGAGCCCAATCAGCCCCAGCATTTT.